The 20 T cell receptor beta chains in this list originate from one sample, sequenced in a study of T cell responses to AZD1222 COVID-19 vaccine. Measured with immunoSEQ multiplex PCR; TCRdb has only the in-frame clones, and not every one. The sample shows about 120,000 clones, roughly 91% of them seen only once. The specimen comprised peripheral blood, sampled 28 days after the second AZD1222 dose. The receptors come from an adult who received the AZD1222 COVID-19 vaccine.

The chain carries TRBV19 and TRBJ2-1, with D perhaps matching TRBD1 or TRBD2 (5 bases each). CDR3 length equals 15 residues. V shed 2 bases and J shed 0 bases, with 8 bases lying between them. CDR1 LNHDA and CDR2 SQIVND come from the germline V gene (reference sequence). DNA for the CDR3: TGTGCCAGTAGTATATGGGGGAGCTCCTACAATGAGCAGTTCTTC. The encoded protein is CASSIWGSSYNEQFF.

V is TRBV2 and J is TRBJ1-3; perhaps TRBD1 as D (5 bases). The CDR3 sequence is 16 residues long. The germline V gene has CDR1 SNHLY and CDR2 FYNNEI. Between the trimmed V and J ends, which lost 6 bases and 2 bases, there was a span of 17 bases. The CDR3 coding sequence is TGTGCCAGCAGCCGTCCCGGGGGTCGAGCTGGAAACACCATATATTTT. Its protein product is CASSRPGGRAGNTIYF.

The chain uses TRBV5-5 and TRBJ2-5; 7 bases are a match to TRBD1. V lost 0 bases, J lost 3 bases, and 8 bases stayed unmatched. Germline V gene lookup returns CDR1 SGHKS and CDR2 YYEKEE (reference sequence). The CDR3 extends over 16 amino acids. CDR3 sequence: CASSLGDRGKKETQYF. The CDR3 region has the DNA TGTGCCAGCAGCTTGGGGGACAGAGGAAAAAAAGAGACCCAGTACTTC.

The gene calls are TRBV7-2 and TRBJ2-7; 12 positions agree with TRBD2. The CDR3 consists of 16 residues. Unmatched junction bases numbered 9, after V lost 5 bases and J lost 4 bases. Germline-derived CDR1 and CDR2 are SGHTA and FQGNSA. The CDR3 nucleotides read TGTGCCAGCAGCACCGATCTAGCGGGGGGGCGGTACGAGCAGTACTTC. Residues: CASSTDLAGGRYEQYF.

V usage is TRBV19 and J usage is TRBJ1-4; 8 bases are shared with TRBD1. V lost 4 bases to trimming and J lost 3 bases; unmatched junction nucleotides: 7. The CDR3 sequence is 16 residues long. Germline CDR1 LNHDA, CDR2 SQIVND (reference sequence). In DNA, the CDR3 is TGTGCCAGTAGTAAAAGGACAGGGCTGCCTAATGAAAAACTGTTTTTT. Translating it yields CASSKRTGLPNEKLFF.

The rearrangement links TRBV3-1 (or the pseudogene TRBV3-2) to TRBJ2-7; TRBD1 or TRBD2 may be the D gene (5 bases each). The V end was cut by 1 base, the J end by 6 bases, with 13 bases between. Germline V gene sequence: CDR1 LGHDT, CDR2 YNNKEL (reference sequence). The CDR3 sequence is 14 residues long. The CDR3 sequence is CASSQGGMASEQYF. CDR3 coding DNA: TGTGCCAGCAGCCAAGGGGGGATGGCTAGCGAGCAGTACTTC.

The chain recombines TRBV2 with TRBJ2-7; 8 bases are a match to TRBD1. The V and J ends lost 10 bases and 2 bases, in that order; junction bases with no gene match: 4. The CDR3 is made up of 12 amino acids. CDR1 and CDR2 (germline): SNHLY, FYNNEI. CDR3 coding DNA: TGTGCCATAAGACAGGGGCCCTACGAGCAGTACTTC. Translated, it gives CAIRQGPYEQYF.

This clone was observed once. The rearrangement uses TRBV12-5 and TRBJ1-2; the match to TRBD1 covers 7 bases. From germline, CDR1 is LGHNT and CDR2 FRNRAP. The CDR3 runs 13 residues. V was pared by 5 bases and J by 5 bases, with 5 bases of the junction left unmatched. In DNA, the CDR3 is TGTGCTAGTGGTAAAGGGACAGTTTATGGCTACACCTTC. Translating it yields CASGKGTVYGYTF.

J is TRBJ2-3 and V is TRBV24-1; D is ambiguous. The CDR3 has 13 amino acids. V lost 5 bases and J 2 bases, leaving 7 bases between the germline ends. Germline V gene sequence: CDR1 KGHDR, CDR2 SFDVKD. In DNA form, the CDR3 reads TGTGCCACCAGTGCTCCCCCCACAGATACGCAGTATTTT. Residues: CATSAPPTDTQYF.

The chain uses TRBV19 and TRBJ1-5; no reliable D call. CDR3 length: 15 amino acids. From germline, CDR1 is LNHDA and CDR2 SQIVND (reference sequence). Trimming took 9 bases from V and 2 from J, leaving 17 bases between them. The CDR3 loop is CASSAVRYGNQPQHF. As DNA, the CDR3 is TGTGCCAGCTCGGCGGTCCGTTACGGCAATCAGCCCCAGCATTTT.

The rearrangement uses TRBV5-8 and TRBJ2-3; no reliable D call. CDR3 length: 14 residues. Germline V lookup: CDR1 SGHTS, CDR2 YDEGEE. V lost 4 bases and J 7 bases, leaving 16 bases between the germline ends. The CDR3 reads CASSPIVPRNTQYF. The CDR3 DNA reads as TGTGCCAGCAGCCCCATAGTCCCAAGGAATACGCAGTATTTT. Full variable domain (remainder filled in from reference TRBV5-8 and TRBJ2-3): EAGVTQSPTHLIKTRGQQATLRCSPISGHTSVYWYQQALGLGLQFLLWYDEGEERNRGNFPPRFSGRQFPNYSSELNVNALELEDSALYLCASSPIVPRNTQYFGPGTRLTVL.

The chain couples TRBV18 to TRBJ1-1; no clear D. The CDR3 is 14 residues long. From germline, CDR1 is KGHSH and CDR2 LQKENI. Trimming removed 3 bases from V and 0 bases from J, with 8 bases in between. CDR3 residues: CASSPEQMNTEAFF. The CDR3 nucleotides are TGTGCCAGCTCACCGGAACAGATGAACACTGAAGCTTTCTTT.

The chain has TRBV25-1 and TRBJ2-7; D remains unclear. V was clipped by 2 bases and J by 4 bases, with 6 bases between them. The CDR3 extends over 12 amino acids. The V gene's germline CDR1 is MGHDK and CDR2 SYGVNS. CDR3 DNA sequence: TGTGCCAGCAGTGAACTTCCGTACGAGCAGTACTTC. Translating gives CASSELPYEQYF.

DNA of the CDR3: TGCGCCAGCAGCCACCAGGGACACAACTATGGCTACACCTTC. Translation: CASSHQGHNYGYTF. The chain carries TRBV4-3 and TRBJ1-2, with TRBD1 as a possible D gene (6 bases). The CDR3 contains 14 residues. Per germline, CDR1 LGHNA and CDR2 YSLEER. The germline V and J ends were trimmed by 3 bases and 2 bases, with 10 bases remaining between them.

V and J are TRBV24-1 and TRBJ1-3; the D gene is possibly TRBD1 (5 bases). V lost 7 bases and J 3 bases, leaving 15 bases between the germline ends. The CDR3 sequence is 15 residues long. CDR1 is KGHDR and CDR2 is SFDVKD in the germline V gene. The CDR3 protein is CATRWGGYGGNTIYF. CDR3 nucleotides: TGTGCCACCAGATGGGGGGGATACGGTGGAAACACCATATATTTT.

The gene calls are TRBV29-1 and TRBJ2-1, with 7 bases matching TRBD1. V lost 0 bases and J lost 10; bases outside the gene matches: 6. The CDR3 runs to 13 residues. Germline V lookup: CDR1 SQVTM, CDR2 ANQGSEA. The CDR3 reads CSVEDRGGREQFF. In nucleotides, the CDR3 is TGCAGCGTTGAAGACAGAGGGGGCCGAGAGCAGTTCTTC.

The chain carries TRBV25-1 and TRBJ1-5, with a possible D match to TRBD1 (6 bases). Germline V gives CDR1 MGHDK, CDR2 SYGVNS. V lost 3 bases, J lost 4 bases, and 16 bases lay in between. The CDR3 has 16 amino acids. DNA of the CDR3: TGTGCCAGCAGTGATGCTCGGGGGGCATGGAATCAGCCCCAGCATTTT. Its translation is CASSDARGAWNQPQHF.

The J gene is TRBJ1-2, the V gene TRBV7-9; TRBD1 is a possible D gene (5 bases). V was shortened by 5 bases and J by 4 bases, with 11 bases between the two germline ends. The CDR3 contains 13 residues. Per germline, CDR1 SEHNR and CDR2 FQNEAQ (reference sequence). CDR3 sequence (DNA): TGTGCCAGCAGCGTAGACAGCCCCTATGGCTACACCTTC. Its translation: CASSVDSPYGYTF.

This clone was detected once. The chain is built from TRBV7-9 and TRBJ2-1; a weak D match, TRBD2 (7 bases). CDR1 is SEHNR and CDR2 is FQNEAQ in the germline V gene (reference sequence). This CDR3 has 13 amino acids. Trimming cost V 2 bases and J 9 bases, with 11 bases left between them. CDR3 sequence: CASSLRGGSEQFF. Written as DNA, the CDR3 is TGTGCCAGCAGCTTAAGGGGGGGCAGTGAGCAGTTCTTC.

The rearrangement links TRBV10-3 to TRBJ1-2; 9 bases match TRBD1. CDR3 length equals 13 residues. V was clipped by 3 bases and J by 7 bases; unmatched bases: 3. Germline V gene sequence: CDR1 ENHRY, CDR2 SYGVKD. The CDR3 nucleotides are TGTGCCATCAGTGAAGGGACAGGGTTTGGCTACACCTTC. Protein: CAISEGTGFGYTF.